This T cell receptor beta chain was profiled in a study of Ad26.COV2.S vaccination and SARS-CoV-2 variants. Study-wide findings and caveats: Substantial breadth was reported for post-vaccination spike-specific CD8+ and CD4+ T cells.

Assay: immunoSEQ multiplex PCR; the TCRdb copy retains only in-frame clones and omits some. The sample carries 500,000 or so clones, about 91% recorded once. Treatment given: roughly 20 received Ad26.COV2.S at low or high dose, single or two shots; roughly 5 received placebo; per-sample allocation not given. The study sampled participants on day 63 after the first vaccine or placebo injection. The CDR3 spans 15 residues. With 4 bases clipped from V and 6 bases from J, the junction kept 5 bases outside the gene matches. CDR1 is SGHVS, CDR2 FNYEAQ, per germline. A word on this clone: Its target is not known.

The sequence was collected from a person aged 18-65 years who received the Ad26.COV2.S COVID-19 vaccine or a placebo. The V gene is TRBV7-6, the J gene TRBJ2-5, with 13 bases aligning to TRBD2. Sequencing used peripheral blood, obtained in a trial of Ad26.COV2.S vaccine versus placebo. CDR3 in DNA: TGTGCCAGCAGCTGGGGACTAGCGGGGACGAAGACCCAGTACTTC. Amino acid sequence: CASSWGLAGTKTQYF.